The 21 T cell receptor beta chains reported below all come from one sample, sequenced in a study of identical twins. TCRdb re-called the 5' RACE reads through MiXCR, storing one row per CDR3 protein. The sample holds 1,800,000 or so distinct CDR3 sequences, less than 40% seen once. The sequenced sample was cord blood. The receptors were gathered from a newborn girl in good health.

The J gene is TRBJ1-2, the V gene TRBV6-1, with D possibly being TRBD1 (5 bases). The CDR3 length is 15 residues. Germline assignment: CDR1 MNHNS and CDR2 SASEGT. V was shortened by 0 bases and J by 3 bases, with 11 bases between the two germline ends. CDR3 residues: CASSEAIWTYYGYTF. CDR3 in DNA: TGTGCCAGCAGTGAAGCTATTTGGACATACTATGGCTACACCTTC.

A few counts support this clonotype. The chain couples TRBV20-1 to TRBJ1-4; 8 positions match TRBD1. Germline assignment: CDR1 DFQATT and CDR2 SNEGSKA (reference sequence). This CDR3 region has 12 residues. Trimming cost V 4 bases and J 5 bases; bases outside gene matches: 0. CDR3 DNA sequence: TGCAGTGCTACAGGGGGCAATGAAAAACTGTTTTTT. Protein: CSATGGNEKLFF.

This clonotype showed up just a few times. The V gene is TRBV4-1, the J gene TRBJ1-4; D not certain. CDR3 length equals 12 residues. V was clipped by 0 bases and J by 11 bases, with 7 bases between them. Germline loops: CDR1 MGHRA, CDR2 YSYEKL. In DNA form, the CDR3 reads TGCGCCAGCAGCCAAGACGCCCTCAAACTGTTTTTT. This codes for CASSQDALKLFF.

This clonotype was detected only a few times. The chain couples TRBV7-2 to TRBJ2-1; 8 bases map to TRBD2. Unmatched junction bases numbered 16, after V lost 5 bases and J lost 4 bases. The CDR3 has 18 residues. CDR1 and CDR2 from the germline V gene are SGHTA and FQGNSA. The CDR3 is CASSKINTGTSGYNEQFF. The CDR3, as DNA: TGTGCCAGCAGCAAAATTAACACGGGTACTAGCGGATACAATGAGCAGTTCTTC. The variable domain in full, with the rest retrieved from reference TRBV7-2 and TRBJ2-1, is GAGVSQSPSNKVTEKGKDVELRCDPISGHTALYWYRQSLGQGLEFLIYFQGNSAPDKSGLPSDRFSAERTGGSVSTLTIQRTQQEDSAVYLCASSKINTGTSGYNEQFFGPGTRLTVL.

In the case of this clonotype: At one end the junction does not follow the germline gene, possibly because of a read error. The J gene is TRBJ1-6, the V gene TRBV7-2; 7 bases agree with TRBD1. This CDR3 spans 15 amino acids. CDR1 and CDR2 (germline): SGHTA, FQGNSA. The CDR3: CASGLTRTGSSPPHF. CDR3 coding DNA: TGTGCCAGCGGACTTACCCGGACAGGTTCTTCACCCCCCCACTTT. The whole variable domain, filled in from reference TRBV7-2 and TRBJ1-6, reads GAGVSQSPSNKVTEKGKDVELRCDPISGHTALYWYRQSLGQGLEFLIYFQGNSAPDKSGLPSDRFSAERTGGSVSTLTIQRTQQEDSAVYLCASGLTRTGSSPPHFGNGTRLTVT.

The chain is built from TRBV5-1 and TRBJ2-3; 14 nucleotides agree with TRBD2. With V trimmed by 3 bases and J by 4 bases, 7 bases remained unmatched. The germline CDR1 and CDR2 sequences are SGHRS and YFSETQ. The CDR3 has 17 amino acids. CDR3 sequence: CASSSQTSGRVADTQYF. CDR3 bases: TGCGCCAGCAGCTCACAGACTAGCGGGAGGGTCGCAGATACGCAGTATTTT. Full variable domain (missing parts from reference TRBV5-1 and TRBJ2-3): KAGVTQTPRYLIKTRGQQVTLSCSPISGHRSVSWYQQTPGQGLQFLFEYFSETQRNKGNFPGRFSGRQFSNSRSEMNVSTLELGDSALYLCASSSQTSGRVADTQYFGPGTRLTVL.

This clonotype showed up just a few times. The V and J genes are TRBV9 and TRBJ1-1, with 7 bases that match TRBD1. Germline V gives CDR1 SGDLS, CDR2 YYNGEE. V trimming: 3 bases; J trimming: 2 bases; junction bases outside the gene matches: 7. The CDR3 spans 15 residues. Here the CDR3 DNA reads TGTGCCAGCAGCGCCTACAGGGGCGTTAACACTGAAGCTTTCTTT. Translated: CASSAYRGVNTEAFF.

The rearrangement links TRBV7-2 to TRBJ1-6, with a tentative D call TRBD1 (5 bases). CDR1 and CDR2 from the germline V gene are SGHTA and FQGNSA. The CDR3 contains 15 residues. V lost 3 bases to trimming and J lost 8 bases, with 14 bases between them. The CDR3 spells CASSLGPAQDSPLHF. DNA of the CDR3: TGTGCCAGCAGCTTGGGGCCCGCACAGGATTCACCCCTCCACTTT.

J is TRBJ2-2 and V is TRBV29-1; tentatively, D is TRBD2 (6 bases). CDR3 size: 12 residues. Germline V lookup: CDR1 SQVTM, CDR2 ANQGSEA. V gave up 7 bases and J gave up 6 bases, with 12 bases separating them. The CDR3 is CSGRLGPGELFF. The DNA of the CDR3 is TGCAGCGGGAGACTAGGGCCCGGGGAGCTGTTTTTT.

This chain joins TRBV3-1 and TRBJ2-1, with 7 bases aligning to TRBD2. Looked up from germline, CDR1 is LGHDT and CDR2 is YNNKEL (reference sequence). The J segment lost 0 bases and the V segment lost 3 bases, leaving 5 bases of the junction unmatched. The CDR3 contains 16 residues. The chain's CDR3 is CASSQAAGSSYNEQFF. CDR3 bases: TGTGCCAGCAGCCAGGCAGCGGGGAGCTCCTACAATGAGCAGTTCTTC.

This clonotype was counted only a few times. V and J are TRBV5-6 and TRBJ2-1, with 9 bases that match TRBD2. The CDR3 extends over 17 amino acids. In germline, CDR1 is SGHDT, CDR2 YYEEEE. Trimming removed 2 bases from V and 6 bases from J; junction bases left unmatched: 12. The CDR3 nucleotides read TGTGCCAGCAGCTTAATTAGCGGGAGATTCTTGAGCAATGAGCAGTTCTTC. Translation: CASSLISGRFLSNEQFF.

The rearrangement joins TRBV2 to TRBJ2-2; unclear D gene. The V end lost 6 bases, the J end lost 7 bases, and 6 bases lay between the germline ends. The germline V gene encodes CDR1 SNHLY and CDR2 FYNNEI. This CDR3 has 11 residues. The CDR3, as DNA: TGTGCCAGCAGAAGGATCGGGGAGCTGTTTTTT. Translating it yields CASRRIGELFF.

This chain connects TRBV7-9 to TRBJ2-5; TRBD2 matches 7 bases. CDR1 and CDR2 from the germline V gene are SEHNR and FQNEAQ (reference sequence). The CDR3 has 15 amino acids. Losses at the gene ends were 8 bases for V and 4 bases for J; bases not matched to a gene: 13. The CDR3 bases are TGTGCCAGCCGTCCACGTGGGACTACTTTAGAGACCCAGTACTTC. Translated, it gives CASRPRGTTLETQYF.

This clonotype was seen only a few times. V gene TRBV7-2 combines with J gene TRBJ2-1; TRBD2 is a possible D gene (6 bases). Trimming took 1 base from V and 0 from J, leaving 19 bases between them. Germline V gene data show CDR1 as SGHTA and CDR2 as FQGNSA. The CDR3 has 19 amino acids. CDR3 DNA sequence: TGTGCCAGCAGCTTAGAAAGCCCCCGGCTAGCGAGCTCCTACAATGAGCAGTTCTTC. It specifies CASSLESPRLASSYNEQFF.

The chain recombines TRBV29-1 with TRBJ1-2; D is ambiguous. The ends were cut back, 7 bases at V and 8 bases at J, with 14 bases in the middle. The CDR3 is 11 residues long. Germline CDR1 and CDR2: SQVTM and ANQGSEA. The CDR3 protein is CSARRLEGYTF. Written as DNA, the CDR3 is TGCAGCGCGAGGCGTTTGGAGGGCTACACCTTC. Full variable domain (rest looked up from reference TRBV29-1 and TRBJ1-2): SAVISQKPSRDICQRGTSLTIQCQVDSQVTMMFWYRQQPGQSLTLIATANQGSEATYESGFVIDKFPISRPNLTFSTLTVSNMSPEDSSIYLCSARRLEGYTFGSGTRLTVV.

The chain uses TRBV10-3 and TRBJ2-7; 8 bases are a match to TRBD2. From germline, CDR1 is ENHRY and CDR2 SYGVKD. With V trimmed by 2 bases and J by 2 bases, 5 bases remained unmatched. The CDR3 has 15 amino acids. This CDR3 reads CAISENPAGAYEQYF. The CDR3 DNA reads as TGTGCCATCAGTGAGAACCCAGCGGGGGCCTACGAGCAGTACTTC.

The chain combines TRBV30 with TRBJ1-2, with D hard to call. Germline assignment: CDR1 GTSNPN and CDR2 SVGIG (reference sequence). The CDR3 covers 13 residues. V was cut by 2 bases and J by 1 base, with 8 bases left in between. The CDR3 coding sequence is TGTGCCTGGAGTCCCGGGCTTAACTATGGCTACACCTTC. This translates into CAWSPGLNYGYTF.

The chain couples TRBV29-1 to TRBJ1-2; unclear D gene. This CDR3 region has 10 residues. V was trimmed by 6 bases and J by 5 bases, leaving 7 bases between them. CDR1 is SQVTM, CDR2 ANQGSEA, per germline. CDR3 sequence (DNA): TGCAGCGTCCCAGGTTATGGCTACACCTTC. The encoded protein is CSVPGYGYTF.

The chain carries TRBV27 and TRBJ1-2; 11 nucleotides line up with TRBD1. Germline CDR1 is MNHEY and CDR2 is SMNVEV (reference sequence). The CDR3 is 16 residues long. Germline trimming cut 4 bases from V and 2 bases from J; bases unmatched to any gene: 6. CDR3 protein: CASSSFGQGANYGYTF. CDR3 coding DNA: TGTGCCAGCAGTTCCTTCGGACAGGGGGCCAACTATGGCTACACCTTC.

V usage is TRBV18 and J usage is TRBJ1-4, with 8 bases fitting TRBD1. V trimming: 1 base; J trimming: 8 bases; junction bases outside the gene matches: 6. Germline CDR1 KGHSH, CDR2 LQKENI. The CDR3 is made up of 15 amino acids. CDR3 coding DNA: TGTGCCAGCTCACCACGAGGACAGGGACAGGAAAAACTGTTTTTT. Translating gives CASSPRGQGQEKLFF.

There are a few counts of this clonotype. The gene calls are TRBV7-8 and TRBJ2-7; a weak D match, TRBD2 (6 bases). The V gene lost 2 bases and the J gene lost 4 bases, with 18 bases spanning the gap. The CDR3 covers 16 residues. Germline V gene sequence: CDR1 SGHVS, CDR2 FQNEAQ. As DNA, the CDR3 is TGTGCCAGCAGCTTATTCCGCGGGGTCTGGTCTTACGAGCAGTACTTC. Protein: CASSLFRGVWSYEQYF. Looking up the rest from reference TRBV7-8 and TRBJ2-7 gives the full variable domain: GAGVSQSPRYKVAKRGQDVALRCDPISGHVSLFWYQQALGQGPEFLTYFQNEAQLDKSGLPSDRFFAERPEGSVSTLKIQRTQQEDSAVYLCASSLFRGVWSYEQYFGPGTRLTVT.